This T cell receptor (beta chain) was recorded in a study of shared clonotypes between healthy human individuals. Looking at the study overall: Each donor contributed plates that comprised three CD4 naive, three CD4 memory, two CD8 naive and one CD8 memory. Whole-study findings and limits: Enrolling few donors narrowed the genetic and exposure-history diversity that was represented. Rarefaction gave evidence that sorted-subset sequencing remained incomplete despite large depth.

Sorted-subset replicate PCRs used around 0.2 ug DNA, approximately 33,000 T cell genomes. Assay used: immunoSEQ multiplex PCR; TCRdb lists only in-frame clones, some missing. The sample contains roughly 530,000 clones, about 96% of which appear only once. The count of this clone is one. What it recognizes is unknown. The TCR originated in a woman aged 25 to 39 in good health. The material sequenced was naive CD4+ T cells sorted from blood. The subset was: CD45RA+ positively selected.

CDR3 DNA: TGTGCCAGCAGCCCAAAGATACTAGCGGGAGGGGGCGAGCAGTTCTTC. Protein product: CASSPKILAGGGEQFF. The V call is TRBV7-2, the J call TRBJ2-1; 13 nucleotides align to TRBD2. J gave up 10 bases and V 5 bases, and 11 bases lay outside the gene matches. The CDR3 loop spans 16 amino acids. The germline V gene has CDR1 SGHTA and CDR2 FQGNSA.